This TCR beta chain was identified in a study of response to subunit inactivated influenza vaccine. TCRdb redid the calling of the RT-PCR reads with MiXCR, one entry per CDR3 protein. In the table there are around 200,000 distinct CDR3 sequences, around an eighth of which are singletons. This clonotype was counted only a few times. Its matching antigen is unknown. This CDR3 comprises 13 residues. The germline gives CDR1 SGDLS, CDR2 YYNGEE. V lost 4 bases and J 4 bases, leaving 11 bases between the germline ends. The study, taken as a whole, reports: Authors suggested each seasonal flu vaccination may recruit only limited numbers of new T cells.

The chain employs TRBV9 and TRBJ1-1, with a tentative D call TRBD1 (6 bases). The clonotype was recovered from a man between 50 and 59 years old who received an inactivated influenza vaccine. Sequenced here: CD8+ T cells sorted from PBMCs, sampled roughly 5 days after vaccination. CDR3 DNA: TGTGCCAGCAGCCAGGGGTTCACCACTGAAGCTTTCTTT. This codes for CASSQGFTTEAFF.